The 5 T cell receptor beta chains in this list originate from one sample, sequenced in a study of tumor and adjacent non-tumor tissue in lung cancer. TCRbeta libraries were built with three rounds of nested PCR, modified from ARM-PCR. TCRdb re-called the multiplex PCR reads through MiXCR, storing one row per CDR3 protein. The sample shows under 250,000 distinct CDR3 sequences, about 76% of them seen only once. RNA was extracted from bulk tissue without any cell sorting. Sequencing input: lung tumor tissue. The receptor source for this set is a man aged 60 to 75 with non-small cell lung cancer.

As regards this clonotype: A read error may account for a junction end that differs from germline. The chain recombines TRBV10-3 with TRBJ2-2, with D tentatively TRBD1 (6 bases). Germline CDR1 ENHRY, CDR2 SYGVKD. This CDR3 has 15 amino acids. For the CDR3, the DNA is TGTGCCATCACTGAGTCGACAGGATATACCGGGGAGCTGTTTTTT. Protein: CAITESTGYTGELFF.

The chain carries TRBV4-3 and TRBJ2-3; TRBD2 is a possible D gene (5 bases). Per germline, CDR1 LGHNA and CDR2 YSLEER. The CDR3 is 16 residues long. The V end lost 4 bases, the J end lost 1 base, and 15 bases lay between the germline ends. The CDR3 reads CASSPTGVTGTDTQYF. Here the CDR3 DNA reads TGCGCCAGCAGCCCTACCGGGGTGACTGGCACAGATACGCAGTATTTT.

A word on this clonotype: The junction departs from germline at one end; a sequencing error may be responsible. The chain carries TRBV20-1 and TRBJ2-7, with TRBD2 matching over 7 bases. Germline assignment: CDR1 DFQATT and CDR2 SNEGSKA (reference sequence). This CDR3 spans 13 amino acids. CDR3 loop: CSAFVGGTYEQCF. DNA for the CDR3: TGCAGTGCCTTCGTCGGGGGGACCTATGAGCAGTGCTTC.

Concerning this clonotype itself: The conserved phenylalanine or tryptophan normally closing the CDR3 is absent here, so this likely arose from a read error. This sequence joins TRBV7-9 and TRBJ2-7; a weak D match, TRBD2 (8 bases). V was pared by 2 bases and J by 6 bases, with 14 bases between. Germline loops: CDR1 SEHNR, CDR2 FQNEAQ (reference sequence). The CDR3 covers 14 residues. This CDR3 is CASSLTGAGGEQYL. The CDR3 nucleotides read TGTGCCAGCAGCTTAACAGGGGCGGGAGGCGAGCAGTACTTA.

The chain combines TRBV12-3 or TRBV12-4 with TRBJ2-7, with D possibly matching TRBD2 (6 bases). The CDR3 is 14 residues long. V lost 6 bases and J lost 6, with 18 bases in between. CDR3 residues: CASSPSGVRTEQYF. In DNA, the CDR3 is TGTGCCAGCAGCCCCTCGGGAGTCAGAACCGAGCAGTACTTC.